This T cell receptor beta chain was identified during a study of PD-1 blockade in classical Hodgkin lymphoma. The CDR3 extends over 18 amino acids. Trimming cost V 0 bases and J 4 bases; bases outside gene matches: 11. Germline V CDR1 and CDR2: SNHLY, FYNNEI. As for time point: cycle 4 day 1 (C4D1), after five to seven weeks of nivolumab. With no exception, relapse followed autologous stem cell transplantation in all patients, and brentuximab vedotin exposure varied. Best responses included complete response and partial response; otherwise, the best response was progressive disease. Study observations and caveats: Why the repertoires differ is still unclear, perhaps disease activity or prior therapy. Healthy donors reportedly exceeded newly diagnosed patients in baseline TCR diversity. Complete responders started with a diversity level that resembled newly diagnosed patients at baseline.

The protocol was immunoSEQ multiplex PCR, while the TCRdb copy is restricted to in-frame clones and leaves out a portion. This table has roughly 96,000 clones, roughly 91% appearing once. Notes on this clone: Its antigen is as yet unknown.

Sequenced material: peripheral blood mononuclear cells (PBMCs), taken before the fourth cycle of nivolumab. This chain connects TRBV2 to TRBJ1-2; 10 bases fit TRBD1. The sequence came from a human donor with classical Hodgkin lymphoma. As DNA, the CDR3 is TGTGCCAGCAGTGAAGCCGGGACAGGGGCTTTTCTGGGCTATGGCTACACCTTC. Translation gives CASSEAGTGAFLGYGYTF.